Many counts were recorded for the clone carrying this T cell receptor (beta chain). The data are from a study of CD8+CD57+ T cells in acquired aplastic anemia. The use of genomic DNA as template underpinned the TCR beta VDJ and CDR3 profiling. A single record per CDR3 protein comes from TCRdb applying MiXCR to the reads. This table has about 180,000 distinct CDR3 sequences, around half appearing once. Trimming left V 7 bases short and J 5 bases short, with 20 bases between. In germline, CDR1 is SGHTA, CDR2 FQGNSA. The CDR3 runs 15 residues. It was patients with CD8+CD57+ cell expansion by flow cytometry who were chosen for sequencing. All participating patients were living with severe acquired aplastic anemia.

This TCR came from a human donor with aplastic anemia. This chain links TRBV7-2 with TRBJ2-5; possibly TRBD2 for D (5 bases). The sample consisted of sorted CD4+, CD8+, or CD8+CD57+ T cells (not recorded which) from PBMCs. CDR3 sequence: CASTYTRAPRETQYF. CDR3 in DNA: TGTGCCAGCACTTATACTAGGGCTCCCAGGGAGACCCAGTACTTC.